These 32 T cell receptor beta chains came from one sample sequenced in a study of blood T cell repertoires in COVID-19. TCRdb's copy holds only in-frame clones and misses some; the assay was immunoSEQ multiplex PCR. Of about 350,000 clones listed, around nine tenths are singletons. The sample taken for sequencing was peripheral blood. These receptors came from a woman in her fifties or sixties with COVID-19, enrolled during active disease.

This sequence joins TRBV6-5 and TRBJ1-2; D not certain. CDR1 MNHEY and CDR2 SVGAGI come from the germline V gene. The CDR3 length is 12 residues. Trimming took 4 bases from V and 4 from J, leaving 7 bases between them. CDR3 region: CASSFPGYGYTF. CDR3 bases: TGTGCCAGCAGTTTTCCAGGCTATGGCTACACCTTC.

This clone was picked up a small number of times. V usage is TRBV18 and J usage is TRBJ2-7, with TRBD1 matching over 9 bases. The CDR3 runs to 13 residues. Germline V gives CDR1 KGHSH, CDR2 LQKENI. The ends lost 9 bases at V and 5 bases at J; junction bases unmatched: 8. As DNA, the CDR3 is TGTGCCAGTTCCGGACAGGGGTCCCACGAGCAGTACTTC. As protein: CASSGQGSHEQYF.

This chain links TRBV9 with TRBJ1-1; 9 bases fit TRBD1. Germline CDR1 SGDLS, CDR2 YYNGEE. This CDR3 comprises 13 residues. Trimming cost V 3 bases and J 5 bases; bases outside gene matches: 2. In DNA form, the CDR3 reads TGTGCCAGCAGCGATGGACAGGGGACTGAAGCTTTCTTT. This encodes CASSDGQGTEAFF.

V gene TRBV7-3 combines with J gene TRBJ2-3; TRBD2 agrees at 10 bases. V shed 5 bases, J shed 6 bases, and the junction held 14 bases outside the gene matches. CDR1 and CDR2 (germline): SGHTA, FQGTGA. This CDR3 is built from 17 residues. CDR3 in DNA: TGTGCCAGCAGCACTAGCGGGGACCCGACGAGCCTTGATACGCAGTATTTT. Translated: CASSTSGDPTSLDTQYF.

The gene calls are TRBV3-1 (or the pseudogene TRBV3-2) and TRBJ1-4; 11 bases fit TRBD1. Losses at the gene ends were 4 bases for V and 6 bases for J; bases not matched to a gene: 1. There are 14 residues in the CDR3. CDR1 and CDR2 from the germline V gene are LGHDT and YNNKEL (reference sequence). The CDR3 coding sequence is TGTGCCAGCAGCCCGGGACAGGGGGATGAAAAACTGTTTTTT. Its protein is CASSPGQGDEKLFF.

The V gene is TRBV2, the J gene TRBJ2-2, with D possibly TRBD1 on 5 matching bases. The CDR3 covers 13 residues. Germline-derived CDR1 and CDR2 are SNHLY and FYNNEI. V gave up 5 bases and J gave up 6 bases, with 10 bases separating them. The CDR3 nucleotides are TGTGCCAGCAGTAGGACAAGCGCCGGGGAGCTGTTTTTT. It yields the protein CASSRTSAGELFF.

This chain joins TRBV15 and TRBJ2-1, with D perhaps TRBD2 (7 bases). The CDR3 is 15 amino acids. V was trimmed by 6 bases and J by 7 bases, leaving 19 bases between them. CDR1 is LNHNV and CDR2 is YYDKDF in the germline V gene (reference sequence). The DNA of the CDR3 is TGTGCCACCAGGGGGGAGGGGGGACCTGGTAATGAGCAGTTCTTC. Translation gives CATRGEGGPGNEQFF.

This clone is a singleton in its sample. The chain joins TRBV30 to TRBJ2-2; 8 nucleotides align to TRBD1. V lost 8 bases, J lost 5 bases, and 7 bases stayed unmatched. Germline CDR1 GTSNPN, CDR2 SVGIG (reference sequence). There are 13 residues in the CDR3. This CDR3 is CARGQGGTGELFF. The CDR3 DNA reads as TGTGCCCGAGGACAGGGTGGGACCGGGGAGCTGTTTTTT.

The V and J genes are TRBV5-1 and TRBJ2-7; 7 bases match TRBD1. The J segment lost 4 bases and the V segment lost 0 bases, leaving 7 bases of the junction unmatched. This CDR3 region has 15 residues. Germline CDR1 is SGHRS and CDR2 is YFSETQ. The CDR3 loop is CASSLDQGVAYEQYF. For the CDR3, the DNA is TGCGCCAGCAGCTTGGACCAGGGGGTAGCGTACGAGCAGTACTTC.

V is TRBV3-1 (or the pseudogene TRBV3-2) and J is TRBJ2-1; the match to TRBD2 covers 13 bases. Germline CDR1 is LGHDT and CDR2 is YNNKEL (reference sequence). J gave up 7 bases and V 3 bases, and 6 bases lay outside the gene matches. The CDR3 contains 16 residues. The DNA of the CDR3 is TGTGCCAGCAGCCAGGTTACTAGCGGGGGGGTAAATGAGCAGTTCTTC. Translating it yields CASSQVTSGGVNEQFF.

This clone was picked up one time. The chain uses TRBV7-9 and TRBJ2-7; D is possibly TRBD1 (5 bases). The CDR3 covers 16 residues. The ends were cut back, 1 base at V and 0 bases at J, with 13 bases in the middle. Germline CDR1 and CDR2: SEHNR and FQNEAQ (reference sequence). The CDR3 bases are TGTGCCAGCAGCTTAGATCTGGGGCGAAGCTCCTACGAGCAGTACTTC. Protein product: CASSLDLGRSSYEQYF.

This clone came up once. The V gene is TRBV12-5, the J gene TRBJ2-3; possible D gene TRBD2, 6 bases. CDR1 is LGHNT and CDR2 is FRNRAP in the germline V gene. Trimming left V 3 bases short and J 2 bases short, with 15 bases between. The CDR3 has 16 amino acids. The CDR3 protein is CASGFYVGGDTDTQYF. DNA of the CDR3: TGTGCTAGTGGTTTTTATGTGGGGGGAGACACAGATACGCAGTATTTT.

The V and J genes are TRBV2 and TRBJ1-2; D not resolved. There are 14 residues in the CDR3. The V gene lost 4 bases and the J gene lost 4 bases, with 13 bases spanning the gap. The germline CDR1 and CDR2 sequences are SNHLY and FYNNEI. For the CDR3, the DNA is TGTGCCAGCAGTGGGGGAGGGCTTAGCTATGGCTACACCTTC. This sequence encodes CASSGGGLSYGYTF.

The J gene is TRBJ2-1, the V gene TRBV27; 9 nucleotides agree with TRBD1. Trimming cost V 2 bases and J 4 bases; bases outside gene matches: 3. The CDR3 totals 15 residues. Per germline, CDR1 MNHEY and CDR2 SMNVEV (reference sequence). The CDR3 protein is CASSLPGTGYNEQFF. For the CDR3, the DNA is TGTGCCAGCAGTTTACCGGGGACAGGGTACAATGAGCAGTTCTTC.

V usage is TRBV9 and J usage is TRBJ1-1; D might be TRBD1 (5 bases). Trimming took off 4 bases at V and 7 bases at J, with 20 bases between the two ends. The CDR3 has 15 residues. Germline CDR1 reads SGDLS; CDR2 reads YYNGEE. The CDR3 loop is CASSPLDIPAIEAFF. The CDR3 region has the DNA TGTGCCAGCAGCCCCTTGGACATACCCGCGATTGAAGCTTTCTTT.

This chain links TRBV3-1 (or the pseudogene TRBV3-2) with TRBJ2-3; 8 nucleotides line up with TRBD1. The ends lost 6 bases at V and 3 bases at J; junction bases unmatched: 8. Germline V CDR1 and CDR2: LGHDT, YNNKEL (reference sequence). The CDR3 is made up of 15 amino acids. The CDR3 loop reads CASSPSDRATDTQYF. For the CDR3, the DNA is TGTGCCAGCAGTCCGTCGGACAGGGCAACAGATACGCAGTATTTT.

The chain joins TRBV5-1 to TRBJ2-4; 8 bases are shared with TRBD1. V lost 4 bases and J lost 6; bases outside the gene matches: 6. Germline CDR1 is SGHRS and CDR2 is YFSETQ. The CDR3 length is 14 residues. The DNA for the CDR3 is TGCGCCAGCAGCGAAACCGGGACAGGAAACATTCAGTACTTC. Its protein is CASSETGTGNIQYF.

V usage is TRBV29-1 and J usage is TRBJ1-2; no clear D gene. The germline CDR1 and CDR2 sequences are SQVTM and ANQGSEA. V dropped 7 bases and J dropped 4 bases, with 13 bases sitting between them. This CDR3 is 12 amino acids long. The CDR3 DNA sequence: TGCAGCGGGAGCCTGCTGTCCTATGGCTACACCTTC. This translates into CSGSLLSYGYTF. The full variable domain, in which reference TRBV29-1 and TRBJ1-2 provide the parts outside the CDR3, is SAVISQKPSRDICQRGTSLTIQCQVDSQVTMMFWYRQQPGQSLTLIATANQGSEATYESGFVIDKFPISRPNLTFSTLTVSNMSPEDSSIYLCSGSLLSYGYTFGSGTRLTVV.

The chain links TRBV19 to TRBJ2-1; 13 bases are a match to TRBD2. The CDR3 runs to 17 residues. Germline loops: CDR1 LNHDA, CDR2 SQIVND (reference sequence). With V trimmed by 3 bases and J by 8 bases, 10 bases remained unmatched. The CDR3 DNA follows: TGTGCCAGTAGTATTTACGGGACTAGCGGGGTAGGTCATGAGCAGTTCTTC. Translating it yields CASSIYGTSGVGHEQFF. Supplemented by reference TRBV19 and TRBJ2-1, the full variable domain reads DGGITQSPKYLFRKEGQNVTLSCEQNLNHDAMYWYRQDPGQGLRLIYYSQIVNDFQKGDIAEGYSVSREKKESFPLTVTSAQKNPTAFYLCASSIYGTSGVGHEQFFGPGTRLTVL.

V is TRBV11-2 and J is TRBJ1-5, with 11 positions matching TRBD1. This CDR3 spans 18 amino acids. The trim removed 1 base at V and 0 bases at J, leaving 5 bases unmatched. CDR1 and CDR2 (germline): SGHAT, FQNNGV. The CDR3 DNA reads TGTGCCAGCAGCTTAGGGGACAGGGGGGTCTATAGCAATCAGCCCCAGCATTTT. Amino acid sequence: CASSLGDRGVYSNQPQHF.

V is TRBV18 and J is TRBJ2-2; maybe TRBD2 (5 bases). The ends were cut back, 3 bases at V and 5 bases at J, with 16 bases in the middle. The CDR3 is 16 amino acids. Germline lookup yields CDR1 KGHSH and CDR2 LQKENI. The CDR3 nucleotides read TGTGCCAGCTCACCCCTTTGGCTAGCTCGGACCGGGGAGCTGTTTTTT. Translating gives CASSPLWLARTGELFF.

This clone was seen a single time. V gene TRBV5-1 combines with J gene TRBJ1-2; D gene ambiguous. The CDR3 extends over 12 amino acids. The germline V gene has CDR1 SGHRS and CDR2 YFSETQ. The V end was cut by 9 bases, the J end by 4 bases, with 13 bases between. This CDR3 is CANVERGYGYTF. CDR3 nucleotides: TGCGCCAACGTAGAACGCGGCTATGGCTACACCTTC.

The V call is TRBV2, the J call TRBJ2-5, with D possibly TRBD1 on 5 matching bases. The CDR3 loop spans 12 amino acids. From germline, CDR1 is SNHLY and CDR2 FYNNEI. V was pared by 7 bases and J by 5 bases, with 11 bases between. CDR3 bases: TGTGCCAGCACAGGGTTGGGGGAGACCCAGTACTTC. It translates to CASTGLGETQYF. The entire variable domain, with the rest obtained from reference TRBV2 and TRBJ2-5, is as follows: EPEVTQTPSHQVTQMGQEVILRCVPISNHLYFYWYRQILGQKVEFLVSFYNNEISEKSEIFDDQFSVERPDGSNFTLKIRSTKLEDSAMYFCASTGLGETQYFGPGTRLLVL.

The chain couples TRBV2 to TRBJ2-5; D unresolved. V lost 10 bases and J lost 1, with 10 bases in between. The length of the CDR3 is 12 residues. Germline-derived CDR1 and CDR2 are SNHLY and FYNNEI. This CDR3 is CATERSQETQYF. The DNA of the CDR3 is TGTGCCACCGAGAGGTCCCAAGAGACCCAGTACTTC.

In its sample, this clone was seen once. J is TRBJ2-1 and V is TRBV4-1; 8 bases are a match to TRBD2. This CDR3 region has 17 residues. Germline CDR1 is MGHRA and CDR2 is YSYEKL. Trimming at V came to 0 bases and at J to 3 bases, leaving 7 bases not matched to a gene. In DNA, the CDR3 is TGCGCCAGCAGCCAAGACTCTGGACTAGCCTACTACAATGAGCAGTTCTTC. Its translation is CASSQDSGLAYYNEQFF.

A note on this clone: Possible read error: a much larger clone is one base away. V usage is TRBV12-3 or TRBV12-4 and J usage is TRBJ1-1; 8 nucleotides line up with TRBD1. The CDR3 extends over 13 amino acids. The J segment lost 1 base and the V segment lost 6 bases, leaving 1 base of the junction unmatched. The CDR3 DNA sequence: TGTGCCAGCAGGGGGACAGGGAACACTGAAGCTTTCTTT. Translating gives CASRGTGNTEAFF.

J is TRBJ2-7 and V is TRBV7-2; D may be TRBD1 (6 bases). Germline CDR1 and CDR2: SGHTA and FQGNSA. The CDR3 runs to 13 residues. V dropped 5 bases and J dropped 0 bases, with 8 bases sitting between them. In nucleotides, the CDR3 is TGTGCCAGCAGCCAGGGGCCCTCCTACGAGCAGTACTTC. Translation gives CASSQGPSYEQYF.

The gene calls are TRBV5-8 and TRBJ2-5, with D possibly being TRBD2 (5 bases). Germline V CDR1 and CDR2: SGHTS, YDEGEE. V dropped 5 bases and J dropped 3 bases, with 11 bases sitting between them. The CDR3 spans 13 residues. The DNA of the CDR3 is TGTGCCAGCAGTTCTTACGGGGAAGAGACCCAGTACTTC. Its translation: CASSSYGEETQYF.

This clone was detected once. The chain carries TRBV5-6 and TRBJ2-5; TRBD2 matches at 7 bases. The length of the CDR3 is 13 residues. Germline values: CDR1 SGHDT, CDR2 YYEEEE. The V and J ends lost 2 bases and 4 bases, in that order; junction bases with no gene match: 2. The CDR3 sequence: CASSFPGGETQYF. In DNA, the CDR3 is TGTGCCAGCAGCTTCCCGGGGGGAGAGACCCAGTACTTC.

In DNA, the CDR3 is TGTGCCAGCAGCTTAGCTCGGGTCGGCAGGGGGCCGGCTAATGAAAAACTGTTTTTT. Residues: CASSLARVGRGPANEKLFF. V and J are TRBV7-8 and TRBJ1-4; 8 bases align to TRBD1. This CDR3 region has 19 residues. The trim removed 0 bases at V and 3 bases at J, leaving 12 bases unmatched. Germline assignment: CDR1 SGHVS and CDR2 FQNEAQ.

This chain connects TRBV10-1 to TRBJ1-3, with a weak D call TRBD1 (5 bases). Trimming pared 7 bases from V and 2 bases from J, leaving 15 bases between. Germline V lookup: CDR1 WNHNN, CDR2 SYGVQD (reference sequence). The CDR3 spans 15 residues. CDR3 in amino acids: CASTPRGGAGNTIYF. The CDR3 DNA reads as TGCGCCAGCACCCCACGGGGAGGGGCTGGAAACACCATATATTTT.

This rearrangement joins TRBV7-9 to TRBJ2-3, with 13 bases that match TRBD2. Per germline, CDR1 SEHNR and CDR2 FQNEAQ (reference sequence). The CDR3 length is 17 residues. J gave up 1 base and V 4 bases, and 5 bases lay outside the gene matches. The CDR3 sequence: CASSSSGTSGGTDTQYF. In DNA, the CDR3 is TGTGCCAGCAGCTCCTCCGGGACTAGCGGGGGCACAGATACGCAGTATTTT.